This T cell receptor beta chain was found in a study of blood T cells in healthy people across ages. Study conclusions and caveats: The CMV status of each donor remained undetermined, and this could have confounded shifts in expanded clonotypes.

With 6 bases clipped from V and 6 bases from J, the junction kept 12 bases outside the gene matches. This CDR3 contains 16 residues. The sample holds a few counts of this clonotype. Its antigen is currently unknown. A J-beta primer mix and a sample-barcoded 5' primer were used in a second PCR of about 7 to 11 cycles. TCRdb reanalysed the 5' RACE reads using MiXCR and keeps one entry per CDR3 protein. The data contain about 1.6 million distinct CDR3 sequences, approximately 32% of them seen just once; the ten biggest clones take up around 11%. The chain joins TRBV12-3 or TRBV12-4 to TRBJ2-3, with TRBD2 matching over 10 bases. The sequence was obtained from a woman aged 25-40 years in good health. Sequencing was done on a sample of blood. CDR3 loop: CASSASASGGGDTQYF. CDR3 sequence (DNA): TGTGCCAGCAGCGCCTCAGCTAGCGGGGGCGGTGATACGCAGTATTTT.